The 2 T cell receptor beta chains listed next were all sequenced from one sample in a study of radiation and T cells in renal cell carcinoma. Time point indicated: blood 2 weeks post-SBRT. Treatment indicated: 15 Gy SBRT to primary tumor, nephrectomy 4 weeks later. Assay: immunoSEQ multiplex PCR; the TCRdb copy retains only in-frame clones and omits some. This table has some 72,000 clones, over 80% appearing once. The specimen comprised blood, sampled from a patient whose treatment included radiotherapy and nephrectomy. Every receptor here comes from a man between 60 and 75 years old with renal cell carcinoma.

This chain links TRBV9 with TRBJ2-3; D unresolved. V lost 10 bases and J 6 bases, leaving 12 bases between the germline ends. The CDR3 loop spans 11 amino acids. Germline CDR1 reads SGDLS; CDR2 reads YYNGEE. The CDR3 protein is CASGVGDTQYF. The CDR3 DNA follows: TGTGCCTCCGGCGTCGGGGATACGCAGTATTTT.

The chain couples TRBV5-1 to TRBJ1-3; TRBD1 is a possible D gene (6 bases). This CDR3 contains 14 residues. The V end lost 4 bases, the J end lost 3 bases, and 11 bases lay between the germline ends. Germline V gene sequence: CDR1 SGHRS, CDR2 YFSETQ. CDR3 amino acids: CASSPRGDGNTIYF. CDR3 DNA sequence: TGCGCCAGCAGCCCCAGGGGTGATGGAAACACCATATATTTT.